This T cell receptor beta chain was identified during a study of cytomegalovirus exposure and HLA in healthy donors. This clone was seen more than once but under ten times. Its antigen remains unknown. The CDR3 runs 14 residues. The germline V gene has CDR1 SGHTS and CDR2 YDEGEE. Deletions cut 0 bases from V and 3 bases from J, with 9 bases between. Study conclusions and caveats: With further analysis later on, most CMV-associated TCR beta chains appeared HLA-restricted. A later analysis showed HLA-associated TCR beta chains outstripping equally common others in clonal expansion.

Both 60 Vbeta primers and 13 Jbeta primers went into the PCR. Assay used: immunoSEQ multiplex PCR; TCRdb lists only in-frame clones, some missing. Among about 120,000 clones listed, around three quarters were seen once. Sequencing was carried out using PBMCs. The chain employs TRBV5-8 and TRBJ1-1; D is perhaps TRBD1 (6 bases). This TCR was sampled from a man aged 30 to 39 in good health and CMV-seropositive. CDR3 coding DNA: TGTGCCAGCAGCTTGGTTCAGGGGTACACTGAAGCTTTCTTT. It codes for CASSLVQGYTEAFF.